What follows are 9 T cell receptor beta chains derived from one specimen sequenced in a study of cytomegalovirus exposure and HLA in healthy donors. PCR involved 60 Vbeta and 13 Jbeta primers. TCRdb's copy holds only in-frame clones and misses some; the assay was immunoSEQ multiplex PCR. The table has tens of thousands of clones, roughly 80% seen once. Material for sequencing was PBMCs. The receptors here all came from a male donor in good health and CMV-seronegative.

This clone came up a few times. The chain employs TRBV4-3 and TRBJ1-1; D not resolved. This CDR3 has 15 residues. The V end lost 1 base, the J end lost 1 base, and 10 bases lay between the germline ends. The germline CDR1 and CDR2 sequences are LGHNA and YSLEER. The CDR3 spells CASSQAGLTNTEAFF. CDR3 nucleotide sequence: TGCGCCAGCAGCCAAGCCGGACTGACGAACACTGAAGCTTTCTTT.

This chain connects TRBV6-4 to TRBJ2-2; TRBD1 is a possible D gene (5 bases). The V gene lost 0 bases and the J gene lost 3 bases, with 8 bases spanning the gap. The CDR3 spans 15 residues. Germline V gene data show CDR1 as MRHNA and CDR2 as SNTAGT. The CDR3 nucleotides read TGTGCCAGCAGTGACTCGAGCAGGGACACCGGGGAGCTGTTTTTT. Translation gives CASSDSSRDTGELFF.

The chain is built from TRBV4-3 and TRBJ2-3; 7 nucleotides match TRBD2. The CDR3 covers 17 residues. J lost 1 base, V lost 3 bases, and 10 bases had no gene match. Germline CDR1 and CDR2: LGHNA and YSLEER. The CDR3 nucleotides read TGCGCCAGCAGCCAGGACCTTGGGGGGGACGGCACAGATACGCAGTATTTT. Translating it yields CASSQDLGGDGTDTQYF.

This clone came up once. This sequence joins TRBV7-9 and TRBJ1-1; no clear D. CDR3 length equals 14 residues. V was trimmed by 1 base and J by 6 bases, leaving 12 bases between them. Germline lookup yields CDR1 SEHNR and CDR2 FQNEAQ (reference sequence). The CDR3, as DNA: TGTGCCAGCAGCTTAGTCGGGGTTATGGCTGAAGCTTTCTTT. This sequence encodes CASSLVGVMAEAFF.

The chain links TRBV7-2 to TRBJ2-3; D unclear. V gave up 1 base and J gave up 0 bases, with 5 bases separating them. The CDR3 covers 14 residues. Germline CDR1 and CDR2: SGHTA and FQGNSA. CDR3 residues: CASSLVASTDTQYF. Written as DNA, the CDR3 is TGTGCCAGCAGCTTAGTGGCAAGCACAGATACGCAGTATTTT.

In its sample, this clone ranks as medium-sized. V gene TRBV25-1 combines with J gene TRBJ2-2; 8 bases map to TRBD1. The J segment lost 4 bases and the V segment lost 5 bases, leaving 12 bases of the junction unmatched. Germline CDR1 and CDR2: MGHDK and SYGVNS. This CDR3 spans 17 amino acids. CDR3: CASSKISQGAGTGELFF. DNA for the CDR3: TGTGCCAGCAGTAAGATATCTCAGGGGGCGGGCACCGGGGAGCTGTTTTTT. The whole variable domain, filled in from reference TRBV25-1 and TRBJ2-2, reads EADIYQTPRYLVIGTGKKITLECSQTMGHDKMYWYQQDPGMELHLIHYSYGVNSTEKGDLSSESTVSRIRTEHFPLTLESARPSHTSQYLCASSKISQGAGTGELFFGEGSRLTVL.

The CDR3 nucleotides read TGTGCCAGCAGGGACAGGGAGGTCACTGAAGCTTTCTTT. As protein: CASRDREVTEAFF. The chain is built from TRBV2 and TRBJ1-1; TRBD1 aligns across 8 bases. Germline-derived CDR1 and CDR2 are SNHLY and FYNNEI. The V segment lost 6 bases and the J segment 4 bases; nucleotides outside the gene matches: 4. The CDR3 covers 13 residues.

V and J are TRBV30 and TRBJ1-3; D not resolved. Germline V gene data show CDR1 as GTSNPN and CDR2 as SVGIG (reference sequence). V was cut by 3 bases and J by 4 bases, with 10 bases left in between. The CDR3 runs 13 residues. Written as DNA, the CDR3 is TGTGCCTGGAGCGGGTCTGCGGGAAACACCATATATTTT. The encoded protein is CAWSGSAGNTIYF.

The count of this clone is one. This chain connects TRBV5-4 to TRBJ2-7; TRBD2 aligns across 7 bases. This CDR3 is 14 amino acids long. The germline V gene encodes CDR1 SGHNT and CDR2 YYREEE (reference sequence). Unmatched junction bases numbered 8, after V lost 4 bases and J lost 4 bases. CDR3 DNA: TGTGCCAGCAGCCCGAGGGGAGGGCGATACGAGCAGTACTTC. Residues: CASSPRGGRYEQYF.